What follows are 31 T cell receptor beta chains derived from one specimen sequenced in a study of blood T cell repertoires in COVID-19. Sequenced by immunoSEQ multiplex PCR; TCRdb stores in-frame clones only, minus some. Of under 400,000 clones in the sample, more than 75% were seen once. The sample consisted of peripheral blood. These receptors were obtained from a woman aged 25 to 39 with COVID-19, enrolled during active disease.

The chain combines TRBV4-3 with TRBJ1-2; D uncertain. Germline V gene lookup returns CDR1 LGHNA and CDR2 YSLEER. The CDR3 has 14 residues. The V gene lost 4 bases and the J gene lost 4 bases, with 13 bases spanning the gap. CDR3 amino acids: CASSRQDSGYGYTF. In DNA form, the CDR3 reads TGCGCCAGCAGCCGGCAGGACTCGGGCTATGGCTACACCTTC.

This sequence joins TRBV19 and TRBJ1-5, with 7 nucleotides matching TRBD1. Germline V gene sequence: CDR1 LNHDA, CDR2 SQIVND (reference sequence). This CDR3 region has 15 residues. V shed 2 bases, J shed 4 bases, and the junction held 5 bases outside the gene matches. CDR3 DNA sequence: TGTGCCAGTAGTATAAGGGGGCAGGGGAATCAGCCCCAGCATTTT. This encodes CASSIRGQGNQPQHF.

CDR3 DNA sequence: TGTGCCAGCAGCTCAACAGGGGCCGGGGGGACCCAGTACTTC. Translated: CASSSTGAGGTQYF. The chain links TRBV7-9 to TRBJ2-5, with D tentatively TRBD1 (7 bases). CDR3 length: 14 amino acids. Trimming left V 4 bases short and J 7 bases short, with 16 bases between. The germline CDR1 and CDR2 sequences are SEHNR and FQNEAQ (reference sequence). The full variable domain, in which reference TRBV7-9 and TRBJ2-5 provide the parts outside the CDR3, is DTGVSQNPRHKITKRGQNVTFRCDPISEHNRLYWYRQTLGQGPEFLTYFQNEAQLEKSRLLSDRFSAERPKGSFSTLEIQRTEQGDSAMYLCASSSTGAGGTQYFGPGTRLLVL.

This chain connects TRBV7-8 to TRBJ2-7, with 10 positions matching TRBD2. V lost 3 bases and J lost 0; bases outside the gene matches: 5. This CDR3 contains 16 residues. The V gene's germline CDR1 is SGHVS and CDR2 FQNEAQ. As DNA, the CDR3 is TGTGCCAGCAGCTTTCACACTAGCGGGAACTCCTACGAGCAGTACTTC. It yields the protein CASSFHTSGNSYEQYF.

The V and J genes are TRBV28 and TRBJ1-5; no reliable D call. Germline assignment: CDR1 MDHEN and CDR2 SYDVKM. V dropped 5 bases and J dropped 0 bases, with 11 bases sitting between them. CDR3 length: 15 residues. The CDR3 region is CASSPLEGSNQPQHF. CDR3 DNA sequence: TGTGCCAGCAGTCCGTTAGAGGGTAGCAATCAGCCCCAGCATTTT.

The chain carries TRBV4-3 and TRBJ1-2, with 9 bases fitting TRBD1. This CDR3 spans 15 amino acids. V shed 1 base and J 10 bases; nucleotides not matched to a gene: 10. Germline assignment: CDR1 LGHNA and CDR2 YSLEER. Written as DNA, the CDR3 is TGCGCCAGCAGCCAAGTCGGGGACAGGGCGATAGACTACACCTTC. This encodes CASSQVGDRAIDYTF.

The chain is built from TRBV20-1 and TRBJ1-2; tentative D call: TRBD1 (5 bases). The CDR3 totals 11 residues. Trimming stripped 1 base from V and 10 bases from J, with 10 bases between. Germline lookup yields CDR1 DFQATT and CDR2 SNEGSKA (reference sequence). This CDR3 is CSARGVRDYTF. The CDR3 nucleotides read TGCAGTGCTAGAGGAGTCAGGGACTACACCTTC.

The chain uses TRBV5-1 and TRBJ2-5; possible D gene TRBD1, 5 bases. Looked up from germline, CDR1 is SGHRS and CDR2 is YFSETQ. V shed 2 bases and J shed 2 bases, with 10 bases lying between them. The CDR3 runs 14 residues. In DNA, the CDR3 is TGCGCCAGCAGCTTAGGACACACACAAGAGACCCAGTACTTC. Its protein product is CASSLGHTQETQYF.

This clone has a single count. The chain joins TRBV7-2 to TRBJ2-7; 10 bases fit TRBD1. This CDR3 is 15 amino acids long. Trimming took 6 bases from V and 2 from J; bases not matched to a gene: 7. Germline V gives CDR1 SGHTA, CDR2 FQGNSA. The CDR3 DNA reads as TGTGCCAGCAGAACCGACAGGGGGCTCGCCTACGAGCAGTACTTC. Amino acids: CASRTDRGLAYEQYF.

The CDR3 is CATSDYGTGVADTQYF. The CDR3 coding sequence is TGTGCCACCAGTGACTACGGGACAGGGGTTGCAGATACGCAGTATTTT. J is TRBJ2-3 and V is TRBV24-1; 10 nucleotides match TRBD1. The CDR3 length is 16 residues. Germline assignment: CDR1 KGHDR and CDR2 SFDVKD. V lost 4 bases, J lost 4 bases, and 7 bases stayed unmatched.

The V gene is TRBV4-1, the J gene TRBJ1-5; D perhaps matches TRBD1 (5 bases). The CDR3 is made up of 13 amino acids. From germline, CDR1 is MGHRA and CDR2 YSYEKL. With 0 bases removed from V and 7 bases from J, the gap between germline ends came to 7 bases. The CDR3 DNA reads TGCGCCAGCAGCCAAGATAGGGGACAGCCCCAGCATTTT. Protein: CASSQDRGQPQHF.

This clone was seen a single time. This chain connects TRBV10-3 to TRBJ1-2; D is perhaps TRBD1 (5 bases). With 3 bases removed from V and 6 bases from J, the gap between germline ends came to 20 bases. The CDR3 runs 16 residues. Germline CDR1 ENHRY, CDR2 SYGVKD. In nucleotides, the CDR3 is TGTGCCATCAGTGACTTAGTCGGCCGACAGACCAATGGCTACACCTTC. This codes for CAISDLVGRQTNGYTF.

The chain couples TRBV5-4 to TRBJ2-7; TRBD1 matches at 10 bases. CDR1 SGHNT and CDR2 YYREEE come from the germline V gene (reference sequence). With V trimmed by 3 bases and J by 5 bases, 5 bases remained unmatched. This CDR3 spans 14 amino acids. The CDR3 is CASSWPDRGDEQYF. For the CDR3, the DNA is TGTGCCAGCAGCTGGCCGGACAGGGGGGACGAGCAGTACTTC. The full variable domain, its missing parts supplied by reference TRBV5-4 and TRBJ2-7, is ETGVTQSPTHLIKTRGQQVTLRCSSQSGHNTVSWYQQALGQGPQFIFQYYREEENGRGNFPPRFSGLQFPNYSSELNVNALELDDSALYLCASSWPDRGDEQYFGPGTRLTVT.

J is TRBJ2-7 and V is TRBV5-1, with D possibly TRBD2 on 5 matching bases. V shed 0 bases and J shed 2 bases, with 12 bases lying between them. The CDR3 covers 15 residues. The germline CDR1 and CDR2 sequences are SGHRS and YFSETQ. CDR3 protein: CASSLGGSGTYEQYF. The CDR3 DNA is TGCGCCAGCAGCTTGGGAGGGAGTGGGACCTACGAGCAGTACTTC.

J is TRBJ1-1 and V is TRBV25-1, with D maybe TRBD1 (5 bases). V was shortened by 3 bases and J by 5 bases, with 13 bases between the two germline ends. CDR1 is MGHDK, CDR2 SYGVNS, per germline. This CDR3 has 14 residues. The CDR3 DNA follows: TGTGCCAGCAGTGAGAGGACAAAGGTAACTGAAGCTTTCTTT. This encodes CASSERTKVTEAFF.

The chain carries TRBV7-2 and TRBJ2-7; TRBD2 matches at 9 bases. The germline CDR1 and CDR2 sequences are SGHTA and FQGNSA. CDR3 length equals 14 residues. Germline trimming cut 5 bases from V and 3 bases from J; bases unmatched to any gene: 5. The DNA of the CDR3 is TGTGCCAGCAGCGTGACTAGCGGTTTCTACGAGCAGTACTTC. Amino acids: CASSVTSGFYEQYF.

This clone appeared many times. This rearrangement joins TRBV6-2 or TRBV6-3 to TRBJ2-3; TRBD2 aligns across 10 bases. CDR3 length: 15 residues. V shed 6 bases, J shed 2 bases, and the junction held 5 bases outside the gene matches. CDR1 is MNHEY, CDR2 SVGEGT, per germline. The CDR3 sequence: CASSSGLAHTDTQYF. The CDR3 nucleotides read TGTGCCAGCAGCTCGGGACTAGCGCACACAGATACGCAGTATTTT.

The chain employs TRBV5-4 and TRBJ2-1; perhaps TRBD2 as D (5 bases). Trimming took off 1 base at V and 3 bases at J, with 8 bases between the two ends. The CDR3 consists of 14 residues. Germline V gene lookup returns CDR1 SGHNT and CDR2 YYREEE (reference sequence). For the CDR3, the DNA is TGTGCCAGCAGCTTGTTAGCGAACTACAATGAGCAGTTCTTC. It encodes CASSLLANYNEQFF.

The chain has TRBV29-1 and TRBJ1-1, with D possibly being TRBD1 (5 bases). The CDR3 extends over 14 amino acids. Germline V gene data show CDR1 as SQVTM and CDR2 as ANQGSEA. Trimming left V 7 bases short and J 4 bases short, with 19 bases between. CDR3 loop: CSANSGHQGTEAFF. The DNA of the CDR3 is TGCAGCGCAAACTCCGGACACCAGGGCACTGAAGCTTTCTTT.

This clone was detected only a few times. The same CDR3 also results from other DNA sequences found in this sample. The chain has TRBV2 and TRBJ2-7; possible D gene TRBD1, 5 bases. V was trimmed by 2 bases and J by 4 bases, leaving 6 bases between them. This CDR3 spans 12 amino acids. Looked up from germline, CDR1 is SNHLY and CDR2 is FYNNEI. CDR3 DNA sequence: TGTGCCAGCAGTGAACAGGGATACGAGCAGTACTTC. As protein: CASSEQGYEQYF.

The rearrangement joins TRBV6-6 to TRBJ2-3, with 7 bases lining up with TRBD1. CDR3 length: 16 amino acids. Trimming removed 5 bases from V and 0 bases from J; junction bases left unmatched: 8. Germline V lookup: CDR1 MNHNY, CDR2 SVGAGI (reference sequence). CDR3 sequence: CASSPGQDTSTDTQYF. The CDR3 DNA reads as TGTGCCAGCAGTCCCGGACAGGACACTAGCACAGATACGCAGTATTTT.

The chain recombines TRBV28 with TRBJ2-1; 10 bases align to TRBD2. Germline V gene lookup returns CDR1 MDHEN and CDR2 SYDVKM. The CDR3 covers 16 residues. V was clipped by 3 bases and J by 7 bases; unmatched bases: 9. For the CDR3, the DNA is TGTGCCAGCAGTTTGAATGGACTAGCGGAGGGGAATGAGCAGTTCTTC. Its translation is CASSLNGLAEGNEQFF.

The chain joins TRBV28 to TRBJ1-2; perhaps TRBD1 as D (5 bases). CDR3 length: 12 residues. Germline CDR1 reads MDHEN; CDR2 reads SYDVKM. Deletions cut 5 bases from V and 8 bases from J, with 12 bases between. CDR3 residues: CASSRGGRGYTF. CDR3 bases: TGTGCCAGCAGTCGGGGGGGGAGAGGCTACACCTTC.

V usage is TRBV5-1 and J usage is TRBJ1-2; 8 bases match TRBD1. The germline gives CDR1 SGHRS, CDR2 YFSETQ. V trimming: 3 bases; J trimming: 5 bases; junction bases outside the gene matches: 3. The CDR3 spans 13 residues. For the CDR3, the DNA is TGCGCCAGCAGCTCAGGGGGCGGATATGGCTACACCTTC. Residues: CASSSGGGYGYTF.

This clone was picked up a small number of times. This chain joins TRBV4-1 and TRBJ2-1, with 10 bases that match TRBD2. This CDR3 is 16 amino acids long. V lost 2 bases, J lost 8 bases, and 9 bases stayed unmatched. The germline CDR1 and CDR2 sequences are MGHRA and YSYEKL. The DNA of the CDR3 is TGCGCCAGCAGCCAACCGAGCGGGAGGGCCTCCGATGAGCAGTTCTTC. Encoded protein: CASSQPSGRASDEQFF.

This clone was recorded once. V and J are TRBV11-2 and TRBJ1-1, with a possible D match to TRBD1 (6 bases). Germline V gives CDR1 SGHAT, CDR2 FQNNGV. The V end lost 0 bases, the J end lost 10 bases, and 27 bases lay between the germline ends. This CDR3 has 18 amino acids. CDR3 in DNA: TGTGCCAGCAGCTTAGATGATATGGGGCGGACAGTCCGGTTAGGAGCTTTCTTT. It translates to CASSLDDMGRTVRLGAFF.

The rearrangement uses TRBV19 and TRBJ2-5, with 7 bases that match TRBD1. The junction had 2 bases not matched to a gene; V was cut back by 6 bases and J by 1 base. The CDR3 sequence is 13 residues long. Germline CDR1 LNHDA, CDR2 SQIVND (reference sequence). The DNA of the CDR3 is TGTGCCAGTAGGAGACAGGGCCAAGAGACCCAGTACTTC. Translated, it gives CASRRQGQETQYF.

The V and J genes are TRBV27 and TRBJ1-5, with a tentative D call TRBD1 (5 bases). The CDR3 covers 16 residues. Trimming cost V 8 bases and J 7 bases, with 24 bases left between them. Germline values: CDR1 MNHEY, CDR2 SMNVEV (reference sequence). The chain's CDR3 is CASAASTGDLEQPQHF. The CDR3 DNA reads TGTGCCAGCGCCGCATCTACGGGGGACCTCGAGCAGCCCCAGCATTTT.

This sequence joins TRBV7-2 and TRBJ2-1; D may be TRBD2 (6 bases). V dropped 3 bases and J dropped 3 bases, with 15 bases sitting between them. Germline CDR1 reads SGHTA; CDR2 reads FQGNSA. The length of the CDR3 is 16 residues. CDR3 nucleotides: TGTGCCAGCAGCTTGATGGCGGGACCAATCTACAATGAGCAGTTCTTC. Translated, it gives CASSLMAGPIYNEQFF.

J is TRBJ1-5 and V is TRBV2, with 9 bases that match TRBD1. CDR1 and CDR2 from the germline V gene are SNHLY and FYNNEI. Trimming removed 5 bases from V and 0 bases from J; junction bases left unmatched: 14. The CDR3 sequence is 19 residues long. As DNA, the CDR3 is TGTGCCAGCAGTATAAGTCCGGGACAGGGACCATATAGCAATCAGCCCCAGCATTTT. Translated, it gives CASSISPGQGPYSNQPQHF.

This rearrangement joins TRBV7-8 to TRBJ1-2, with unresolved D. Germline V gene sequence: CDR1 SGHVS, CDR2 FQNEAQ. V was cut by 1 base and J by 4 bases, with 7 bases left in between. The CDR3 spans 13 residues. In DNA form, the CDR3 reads TGTGCCAGCAGCTTAGTCGTCGGCTATGGCTACACCTTC. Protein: CASSLVVGYGYTF. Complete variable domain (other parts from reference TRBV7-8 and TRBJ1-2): GAGVSQSPRYKVAKRGQDVALRCDPISGHVSLFWYQQALGQGPEFLTYFQNEAQLDKSGLPSDRFFAERPEGSVSTLKIQRTQQEDSAVYLCASSLVVGYGYTFGSGTRLTVV.